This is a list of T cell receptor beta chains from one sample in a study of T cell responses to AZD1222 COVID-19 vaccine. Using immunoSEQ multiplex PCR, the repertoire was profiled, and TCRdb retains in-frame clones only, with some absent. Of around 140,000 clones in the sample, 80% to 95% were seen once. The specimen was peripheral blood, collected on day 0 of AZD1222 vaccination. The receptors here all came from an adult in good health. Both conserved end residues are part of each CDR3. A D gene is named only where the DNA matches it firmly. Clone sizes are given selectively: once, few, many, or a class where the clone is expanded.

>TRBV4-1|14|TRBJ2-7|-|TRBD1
CASSLRDRSYEQYF
TGCGCCAGCAGCCTCCGGGACAGGTCCTACGAGCAGTACTTC
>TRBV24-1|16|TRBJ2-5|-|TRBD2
CATSDYRLAGQETQYF
TGTGCCACCAGTGATTACCGACTAGCGGGGCAAGAGACCCAGTACTTC
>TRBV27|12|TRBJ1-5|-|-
CASSLRNQPQHF
TGTGCCAGCAGTCTACGTAATCAGCCCCAGCATTTT
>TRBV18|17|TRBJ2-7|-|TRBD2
CASSLLASGSVPYEQYF
TGTGCCAGCTCCCTTTTGGCTAGCGGGAGTGTCCCCTACGAGCAGTACTTC
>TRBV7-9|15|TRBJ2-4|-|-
CASSSVTGYSNIQYF
TGTGCCAGCAGCTCCGTTACAGGGTACTCCAACATTCAGTACTTC
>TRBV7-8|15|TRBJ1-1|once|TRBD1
CASSFYDRGQPRPFF
TGTGCCAGCAGCTTTTATGACAGGGGGCAGCCGAGGCCTTTCTTT
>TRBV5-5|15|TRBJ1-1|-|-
CASSLPGAAGTEAFF
TGTGCCAGCAGCTTGCCGGGGGCGGCGGGCACTGAAGCTTTCTTT
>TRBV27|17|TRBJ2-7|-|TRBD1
CASSPRRGQGSTYEQYF
TGTGCCAGCAGTCCCAGACGGGGACAGGGTTCCACCTACGAGCAGTACTTC
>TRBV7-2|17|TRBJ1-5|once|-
CASSLGRGPNSNQPQHF
TGTGCCAGCAGCTTAGGACGTGGACCTAATAGCAATCAGCCCCAGCATTTT
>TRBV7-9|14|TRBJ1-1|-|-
CASRKDQGGKEAFF
TGTGCCAGCAGGAAAGACCAGGGAGGGAAAGAAGCTTTCTTT